The 4 T cell receptor beta chains below all came from one sample that was sequenced in a study of T cell responses to AZD1222 COVID-19 vaccine. Generated by immunoSEQ multiplex PCR, the TCRdb table keeps only in-frame clones and is missing some. The table shows about 150,000 clones, with about 87% occurring only once. The sample was peripheral blood, taken on day 0 of AZD1222 vaccination. Receptors originate from an adult in good health.

This chain connects TRBV18 to TRBJ1-2; 11 bases agree with TRBD1. V was clipped by 4 bases and J by 8 bases; unmatched bases: 6. This CDR3 comprises 14 residues. The germline CDR1 and CDR2 sequences are KGHSH and LQKENI. The CDR3 sequence: CASSQWTGGDGYTF. DNA of the CDR3: TGTGCCAGCTCACAATGGACAGGGGGCGACGGCTACACCTTC.

CDR3 sequence: CASSLGAANQETQYF. In DNA, the CDR3 is TGCGCCAGCAGCTTGGGGGCAGCAAACCAAGAGACCCAGTACTTC. The J gene is TRBJ2-5, the V gene TRBV5-1; D is uncertain. V was clipped by 0 bases and J by 0 bases, with 9 bases between them. The germline V gene encodes CDR1 SGHRS and CDR2 YFSETQ. The CDR3 runs 15 residues. Supplemented by reference TRBV5-1 and TRBJ2-5, the full variable domain reads KAGVTQTPRYLIKTRGQQVTLSCSPISGHRSVSWYQQTPGQGLQFLFEYFSETQRNKGNFPGRFSGRQFSNSRSEMNVSTLELGDSALYLCASSLGAANQETQYFGPGTRLLVL.

V usage is TRBV20-1 and J usage is TRBJ1-2, with 8 bases lining up with TRBD1. The germline CDR1 and CDR2 sequences are DFQATT and SNEGSKA (reference sequence). This CDR3 is 11 amino acids long. For the CDR3, the DNA is TGCAAGACACCAGGGGGCGATGGCTACACCTTC. This gives the protein CKTPGGDGYTF.

The chain joins TRBV5-1 to TRBJ1-1, with D maybe TRBD1 (5 bases). The CDR3 covers 14 residues. V lost 2 bases and J lost 1, with 9 bases in between. Germline V gene lookup returns CDR1 SGHRS and CDR2 YFSETQ. This CDR3 reads CASSLQRGNTEAFF. In DNA form, the CDR3 reads TGCGCCAGCAGCTTACAGAGGGGGAACACTGAAGCTTTCTTT.